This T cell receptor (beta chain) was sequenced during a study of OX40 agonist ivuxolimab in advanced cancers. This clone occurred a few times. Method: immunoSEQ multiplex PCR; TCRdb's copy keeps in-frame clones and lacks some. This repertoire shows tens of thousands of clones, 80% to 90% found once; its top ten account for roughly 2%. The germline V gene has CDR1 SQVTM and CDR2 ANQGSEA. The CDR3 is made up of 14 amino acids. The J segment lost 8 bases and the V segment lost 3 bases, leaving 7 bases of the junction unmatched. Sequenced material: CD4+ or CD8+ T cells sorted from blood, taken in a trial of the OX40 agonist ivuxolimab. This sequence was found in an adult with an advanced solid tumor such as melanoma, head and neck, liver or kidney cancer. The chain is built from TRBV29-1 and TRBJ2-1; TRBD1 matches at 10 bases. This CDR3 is CSVDSDRGHDEQFF. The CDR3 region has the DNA TGCAGCGTTGATAGTGACAGGGGGCACGATGAGCAGTTCTTC.